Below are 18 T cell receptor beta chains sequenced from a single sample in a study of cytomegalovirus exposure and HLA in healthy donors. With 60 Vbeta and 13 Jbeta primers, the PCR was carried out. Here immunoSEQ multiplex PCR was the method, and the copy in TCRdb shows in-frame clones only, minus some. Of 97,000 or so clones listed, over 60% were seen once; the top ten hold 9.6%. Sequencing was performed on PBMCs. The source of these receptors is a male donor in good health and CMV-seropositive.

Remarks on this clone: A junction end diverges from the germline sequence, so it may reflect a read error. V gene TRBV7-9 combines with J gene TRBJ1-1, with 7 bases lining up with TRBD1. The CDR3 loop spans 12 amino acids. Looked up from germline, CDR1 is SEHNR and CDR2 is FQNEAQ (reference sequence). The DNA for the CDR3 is TGTTCCAGCAGCTTTTCCGGACAGGTGACTTTCTTT. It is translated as CSSSFSGQVTFF.

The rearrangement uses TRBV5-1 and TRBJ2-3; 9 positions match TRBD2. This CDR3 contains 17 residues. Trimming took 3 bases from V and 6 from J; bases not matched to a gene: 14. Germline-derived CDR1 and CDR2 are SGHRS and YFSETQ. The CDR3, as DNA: TGCGCCAGCAGCTCGAGTAGCGGGAGTCCCGTTGCGGATACGCAGTATTTT. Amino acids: CASSSSSGSPVADTQYF.

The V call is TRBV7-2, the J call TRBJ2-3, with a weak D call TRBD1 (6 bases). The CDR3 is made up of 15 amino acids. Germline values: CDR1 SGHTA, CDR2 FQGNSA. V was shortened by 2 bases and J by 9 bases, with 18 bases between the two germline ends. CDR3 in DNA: TGTGCCAGCAGCTTAAGGGCTAGCTCCCAGGGGACGCAGTATTTT. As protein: CASSLRASSQGTQYF.

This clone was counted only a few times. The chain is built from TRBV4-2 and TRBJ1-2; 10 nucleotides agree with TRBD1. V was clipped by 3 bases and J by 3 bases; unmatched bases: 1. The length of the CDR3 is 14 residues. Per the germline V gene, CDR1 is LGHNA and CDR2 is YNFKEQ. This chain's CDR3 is CASSQDRGDYGYTF. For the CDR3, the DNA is TGTGCCAGCAGCCAGGACAGGGGGGACTATGGCTACACCTTC.

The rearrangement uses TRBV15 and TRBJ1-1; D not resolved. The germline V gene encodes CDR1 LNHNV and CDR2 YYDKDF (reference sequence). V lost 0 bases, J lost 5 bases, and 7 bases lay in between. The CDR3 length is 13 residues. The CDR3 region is CATSRDPGTEAFF. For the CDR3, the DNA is TGTGCCACCAGCAGAGACCCCGGGACTGAAGCTTTCTTT.

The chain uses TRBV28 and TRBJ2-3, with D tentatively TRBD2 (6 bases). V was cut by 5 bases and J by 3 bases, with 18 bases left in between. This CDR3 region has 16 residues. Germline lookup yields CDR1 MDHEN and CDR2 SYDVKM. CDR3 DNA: TGTGCCAGCAGTCGACCGGGACTTCGGAGTACAGATACGCAGTATTTT. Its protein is CASSRPGLRSTDTQYF.

The CDR3 DNA sequence: TGTGCCAGCACCCTACGGGCAGTTCTAAGGGGTGAAAAACTGTTTTTT. As protein: CASTLRAVLRGEKLFF. The chain is built from TRBV2 and TRBJ1-4, with D possibly matching TRBD1 (5 bases). Germline assignment: CDR1 SNHLY and CDR2 FYNNEI. The CDR3 loop spans 16 amino acids. V lost 7 bases to trimming and J lost 7 bases, with 22 bases between them.

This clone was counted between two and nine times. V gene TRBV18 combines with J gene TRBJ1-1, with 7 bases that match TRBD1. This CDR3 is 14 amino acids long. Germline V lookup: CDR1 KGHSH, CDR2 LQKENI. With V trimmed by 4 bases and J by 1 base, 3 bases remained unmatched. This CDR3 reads CASSLEGANTEAFF. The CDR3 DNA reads TGTGCCAGCTCACTGGAGGGGGCGAACACTGAAGCTTTCTTT.

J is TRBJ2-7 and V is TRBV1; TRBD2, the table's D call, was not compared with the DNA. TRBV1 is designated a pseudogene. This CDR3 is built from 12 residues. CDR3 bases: TGCACCAGCAGCAACGGGGGCTACGAGCAGTACTTC. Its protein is CTSSNGGYEQYF.

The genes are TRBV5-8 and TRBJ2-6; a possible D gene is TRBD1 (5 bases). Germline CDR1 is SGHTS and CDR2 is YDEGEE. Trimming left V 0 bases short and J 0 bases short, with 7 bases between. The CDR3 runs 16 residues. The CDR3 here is CASSLEGPSGANVLTF. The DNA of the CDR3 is TGTGCCAGCAGCTTGGAGGGGCCCTCTGGGGCCAACGTCCTGACTTTC.

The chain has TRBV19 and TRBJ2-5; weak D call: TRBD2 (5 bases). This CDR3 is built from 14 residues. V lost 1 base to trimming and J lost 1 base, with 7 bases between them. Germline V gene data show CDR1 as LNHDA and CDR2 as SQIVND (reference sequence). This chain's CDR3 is CASSIAGIQETQYF. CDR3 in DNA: TGTGCCAGTAGTATAGCGGGGATCCAAGAGACCCAGTACTTC.

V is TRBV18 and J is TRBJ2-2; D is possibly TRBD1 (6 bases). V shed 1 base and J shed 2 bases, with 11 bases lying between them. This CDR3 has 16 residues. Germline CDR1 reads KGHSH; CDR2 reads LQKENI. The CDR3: CASSPLRGLNTGELFF. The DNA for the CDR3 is TGTGCCAGCTCACCACTCAGGGGTCTTAACACCGGGGAGCTGTTTTTT.

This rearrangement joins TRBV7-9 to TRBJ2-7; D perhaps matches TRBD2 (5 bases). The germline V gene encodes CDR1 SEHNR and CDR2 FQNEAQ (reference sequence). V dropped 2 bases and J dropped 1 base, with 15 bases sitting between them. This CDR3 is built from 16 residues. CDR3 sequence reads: CASSLYSGSPSYEQYF. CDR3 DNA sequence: TGTGCCAGCAGCTTATATTCGGGATCCCCGTCCTACGAGCAGTACTTC.

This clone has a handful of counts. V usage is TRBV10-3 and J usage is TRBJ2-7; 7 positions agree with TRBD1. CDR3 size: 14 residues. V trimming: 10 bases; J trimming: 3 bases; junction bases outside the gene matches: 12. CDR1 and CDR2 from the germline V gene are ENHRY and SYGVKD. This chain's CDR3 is CATAYDRDNYEQYF. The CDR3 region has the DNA TGTGCCACGGCCTATGACAGGGATAACTACGAGCAGTACTTC.

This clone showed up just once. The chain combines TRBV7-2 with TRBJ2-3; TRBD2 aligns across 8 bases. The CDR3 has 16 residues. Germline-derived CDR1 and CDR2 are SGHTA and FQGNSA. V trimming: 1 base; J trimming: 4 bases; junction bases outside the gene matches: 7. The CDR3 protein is CASSLEAGGSADTQYF. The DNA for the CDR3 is TGTGCCAGCAGCTTAGAGGCGGGAGGATCCGCAGATACGCAGTATTTT.

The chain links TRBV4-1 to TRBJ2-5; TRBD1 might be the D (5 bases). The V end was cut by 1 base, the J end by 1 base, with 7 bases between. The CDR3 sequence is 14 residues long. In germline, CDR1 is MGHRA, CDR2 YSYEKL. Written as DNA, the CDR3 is TGCGCCAGCAGCCAAGTAGACAGCCAAGAGACCCAGTACTTC. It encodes CASSQVDSQETQYF.

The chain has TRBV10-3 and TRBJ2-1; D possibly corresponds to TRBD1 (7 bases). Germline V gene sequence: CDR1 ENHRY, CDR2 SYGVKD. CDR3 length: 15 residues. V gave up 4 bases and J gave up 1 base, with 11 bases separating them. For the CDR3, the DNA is TGTGCCATCAGTGGCGGGGACAGATCCTACAATGAGCAGTTCTTC. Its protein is CAISGGDRSYNEQFF.

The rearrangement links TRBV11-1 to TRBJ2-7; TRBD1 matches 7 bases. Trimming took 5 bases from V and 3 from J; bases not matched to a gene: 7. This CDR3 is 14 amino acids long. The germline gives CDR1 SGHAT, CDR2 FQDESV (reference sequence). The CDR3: CASSRDSFGYEQYF. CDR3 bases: TGTGCCAGCAGCCGGGACAGCTTCGGCTACGAGCAGTACTTC.